The entry below gives a single TCR beta chain sequence along with its context. Germline assignment: CDR1 SGHAT and CDR2 FQNNGV. The CDR3 totals 12 residues. The V gene lost 3 bases and the J gene lost 8 bases, with 10 bases spanning the gap. The data are from a study of blood T cell repertoires in COVID-19. Study in general: There were acute and convalescent COVID-19 samples, and they came from the United States, Italy and Spain. PBMCs, B-cell-depleted T cells, or T cells were the source of the cDNA or gDNA that made up the material.

Per the original methods: Nucleated cell counts were estimated from reference gene primer amplification. The method was immunoSEQ multiplex PCR; TCRdb's version includes in-frame clones alone and lacks a portion of them. V, J and clone size reflect that table, while D and trimming were determined from the DNA. The data contain about 26,000 clones, about 90% of them singletons. This receptor was taken from a man aged 70 or older with acute or convalescent COVID-19. The chain links TRBV11-2 to TRBJ1-1; D is undetermined. Sequenced: peripheral blood. In DNA form, the CDR3 reads TGTGCCAGCAGCTTGACAACAGACGAAGCTTTCTTT. Translation: CASSLTTDEAFF.